Each of the 12 T cell receptor beta chains below was sequenced from the same sample in a study of blood T cells in healthy people across ages. It was with a sample-barcoded 5' primer and a J-beta primer mix that a second PCR of about 6 to 12 cycles was run. A single record per CDR3 protein comes from TCRdb applying MiXCR to the 5' RACE reads. The profile shows 600,000 to 850,000 distinct CDR3 sequences, roughly 44% of them singletons. Specimen: blood. The receptors come from a woman aged 55-69 years in good health.

The chain employs TRBV3-1 and TRBJ2-1; maybe TRBD2 (6 bases). This CDR3 spans 14 amino acids. V gave up 0 bases and J gave up 12 bases, with 15 bases separating them. The germline V gene has CDR1 LGHDT and CDR2 YNNKEL (reference sequence). The CDR3 nucleotides read TGTGCCAGCAGCCAAGATGTAGCGACTAGGGGGCAGTTCTTC. Translating gives CASSQDVATRGQFF.

V is TRBV4-3 and J is TRBJ2-2; D perhaps matches TRBD2 (5 bases). The CDR3 has 16 amino acids. CDR1 and CDR2 from the germline V gene are LGHNA and YSLEER. V gave up 1 base and J gave up 1 base, with 10 bases separating them. Written as DNA, the CDR3 is TGCGCCAGCAGCCAAGGGCGGGCAAAGAACACCGGGGAGCTGTTTTTT. Translation gives CASSQGRAKNTGELFF.

The chain carries TRBV15 and TRBJ1-1; 8 positions match TRBD1. The ends lost 3 bases at V and 5 bases at J; junction bases unmatched: 8. The CDR3 has 15 residues. Germline V CDR1 and CDR2: LNHNV, YYDKDF (reference sequence). CDR3 sequence reads: CATSSGQGAGTEAFF. The CDR3 coding sequence is TGTGCCACCAGCAGCGGGCAGGGGGCGGGGACTGAAGCTTTCTTT.

In its sample, this clonotype was seen many times. The rearrangement uses TRBV7-2 and TRBJ2-3; 13 nucleotides align to TRBD2. CDR1 is SGHTA and CDR2 is FQGNSA in the germline V gene. With V trimmed by 6 bases and J by 3 bases, 9 bases remained unmatched. The CDR3 is made up of 17 amino acids. The DNA for the CDR3 is TGTGCCAGCAGGCGGACTAGCGGGAGAGGTAGAACAGATACGCAGTATTTT. Translating it yields CASRRTSGRGRTDTQYF.

The V call is TRBV20-1, the J call TRBJ2-7; 7 nucleotides agree with TRBD1. Germline V gene sequence: CDR1 DFQATT, CDR2 SNEGSKA (reference sequence). This CDR3 is built from 11 residues. The CDR3 protein is CSALQGVEQYF. DNA of the CDR3: TGCAGCGCCCTGCAGGGGGTTGAGCAGTACTTC.

This clonotype was counted many times. CDR3 DNA sequence: TGCAGTGCTACGATCCCGTCGACGGGGGGTGAGACCCAGTACTTC. Translation gives CSATIPSTGGETQYF. The rearrangement uses TRBV20-1 and TRBJ2-5; 7 bases are shared with TRBD2. The trim removed 4 bases at V and 5 bases at J, leaving 13 bases unmatched. Looked up from germline, CDR1 is DFQATT and CDR2 is SNEGSKA (reference sequence). CDR3 length: 15 residues.

This sequence joins TRBV6-2 or TRBV6-3 and TRBJ2-4; 8 bases line up with TRBD1. The CDR3 covers 16 residues. The germline gives CDR1 MNHEY, CDR2 SVGEGT. V shed 0 bases, J shed 2 bases, and the junction held 3 bases outside the gene matches. The CDR3, as DNA: TGTGCCAGCAGTTACTCGACCAGGGGGCCCAAAAACATTCAGTACTTC. Its protein is CASSYSTRGPKNIQYF.

The V call is TRBV6-5, the J call TRBJ2-5; D not certain. The DNA end is more similar to TRBJ2-7, so the J call may be wrong. CDR1 is MNHEY, CDR2 SVGAGI, per germline. This CDR3 is 16 amino acids long. For the CDR3, the DNA is TGTGCCAGCAGTCGAGGCCAGGCCCAACAGCCGTACGAGCAGTACTTC. It yields the protein CASSRGQAQQPYEQYF.

This clonotype was observed a handful of times. The chain recombines TRBV11-1 with TRBJ2-5; D call uncertain. Germline assignment: CDR1 SGHAT and CDR2 FQDESV (reference sequence). The V gene lost 6 bases and the J gene lost 0 bases, with 11 bases spanning the gap. The CDR3 totals 14 residues. This CDR3 reads CASSQRRDQETQYF. In nucleotides, the CDR3 is TGTGCCAGCAGTCAGAGACGGGACCAAGAGACCCAGTACTTC.

This chain links TRBV7-3 with TRBJ2-3; no clear D. This CDR3 spans 12 amino acids. V was clipped by 2 bases and J by 8 bases, with 8 bases between them. Germline CDR1 is SGHTA and CDR2 is FQGTGA. The CDR3 region has the DNA TGTGCCAGCAGCTTATCCCCTGGTACGCAGTATTTT. This translates into CASSLSPGTQYF. Based on the CDR3 plus reference TRBV7-3 and TRBJ2-3, the full variable domain is GAGVSQTPSNKVTEKGKYVELRCDPISGHTALYWYRQSLGQGPEFLIYFQGTGAADDSGLPNDRFFAVRPEGSVSTLKIQRTERGDSAVYLCASSLSPGTQYFGPGTRLTVL.

This clonotype showed up just a few times. The V gene is TRBV7-2, the J gene TRBJ1-3; 8 positions match TRBD1. With 3 bases clipped from V and 1 base from J, the junction kept 2 bases outside the gene matches. Germline assignment: CDR1 SGHTA and CDR2 FQGNSA. The CDR3 extends over 15 amino acids. The CDR3 bases are TGTGCCAGCAGCTTCGACAGGGGATCTGGAAACACCATATATTTT. Translated, it gives CASSFDRGSGNTIYF.

There are a few counts of this clonotype. The rearrangement joins TRBV29-1 to TRBJ1-5, with D tentatively TRBD1 (5 bases). The CDR3 length is 13 residues. V lost 7 bases, J lost 0 bases, and 10 bases lay in between. Per the germline V gene, CDR1 is SQVTM and CDR2 is ANQGSEA. DNA of the CDR3: TGCAGCGCTACTGACAGTAGCAATCAGCCCCAGCATTTT. This translates into CSATDSSNQPQHF.